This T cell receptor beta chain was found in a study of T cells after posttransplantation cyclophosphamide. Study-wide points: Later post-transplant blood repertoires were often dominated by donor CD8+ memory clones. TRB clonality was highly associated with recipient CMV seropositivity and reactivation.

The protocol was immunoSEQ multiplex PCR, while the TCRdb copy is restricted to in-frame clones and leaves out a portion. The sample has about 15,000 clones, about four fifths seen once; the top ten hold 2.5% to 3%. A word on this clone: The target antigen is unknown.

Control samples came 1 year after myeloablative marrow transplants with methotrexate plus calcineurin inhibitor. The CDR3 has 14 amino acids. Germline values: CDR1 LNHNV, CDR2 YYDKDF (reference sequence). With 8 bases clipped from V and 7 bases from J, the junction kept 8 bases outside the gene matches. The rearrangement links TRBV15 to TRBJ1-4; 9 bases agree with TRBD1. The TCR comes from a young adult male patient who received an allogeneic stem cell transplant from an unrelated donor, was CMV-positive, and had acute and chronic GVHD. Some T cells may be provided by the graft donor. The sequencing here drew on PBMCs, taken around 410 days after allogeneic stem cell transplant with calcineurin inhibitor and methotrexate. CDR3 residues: CATRDRVFGEKLFF. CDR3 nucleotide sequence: TGTGCCACCCGGGACAGGGTCTTCGGTGAAAAACTGTTTTTT. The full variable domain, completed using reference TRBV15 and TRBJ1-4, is DAMVIQNPRYQVTQFGKPVTLSCSQTLNHNVMYWYQQKSSQAPKLLFHYYDKDFNNEADTPDNFQSRRPNTSFCFLDIRSPGLGDTAMYLCATRDRVFGEKLFFGSGTQLSVL.